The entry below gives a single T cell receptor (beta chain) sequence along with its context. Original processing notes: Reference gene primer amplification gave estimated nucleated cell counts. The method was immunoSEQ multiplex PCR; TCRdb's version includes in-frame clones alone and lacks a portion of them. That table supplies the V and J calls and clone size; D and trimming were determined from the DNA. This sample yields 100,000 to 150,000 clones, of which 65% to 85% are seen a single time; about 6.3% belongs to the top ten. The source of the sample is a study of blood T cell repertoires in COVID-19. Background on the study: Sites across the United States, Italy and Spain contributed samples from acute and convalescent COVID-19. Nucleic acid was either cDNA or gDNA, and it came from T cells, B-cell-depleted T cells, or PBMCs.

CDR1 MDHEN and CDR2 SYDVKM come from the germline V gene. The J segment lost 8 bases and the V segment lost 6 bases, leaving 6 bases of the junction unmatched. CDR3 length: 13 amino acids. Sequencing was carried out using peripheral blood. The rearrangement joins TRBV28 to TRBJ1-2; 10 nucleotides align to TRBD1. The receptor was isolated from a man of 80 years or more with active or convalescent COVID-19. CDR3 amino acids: CASRGGQGSGYTF. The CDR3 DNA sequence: TGTGCCAGCAGGGGGGGACAGGGGAGCGGCTACACCTTC.